This is a list of T cell receptor beta chains from one sample in a study of T cell repertoires in cytomegalovirus infection. Their target antigens are unknown. Using its own MiXCR run on the reads, TCRdb lists one record per CDR3 protein. The sample consists of under 500,000 distinct CDR3 sequences, roughly 42% of them appearing once. Sequencing was performed on cultured PBMCs, taken from culture after CMV antigen stimulation. Receptors originate from a human donor in good health (CMV status not recorded). Some clones in this sample may be carry-over from other donors' samples. CDR3s include the opening cysteine and the closing phenylalanine or tryptophan. The D gene is left open where the match is weak. Expanded clones are given a class, and other clones once, few, many or no size at all.

j_gene	abundance	v_gene	d_gene	CDR3nt	CDR3aa
TRBJ2-7	few	TRBV6-2/TRBV6-3	.	TGTGCCAGCCACCCCCCGCAGGACGTCCCCTACGAGCAGTACTTC	CASHPPQDVPYEQYF
TRBJ2-7	few	TRBV7-2	TRBD2	TGTGCCAGCAGCTTTTTTTTGCTAGCGGGAGGGGAGCAGTACTTC	CASSFFLLAGGEQYF
TRBJ2-1	.	TRBV7-6	TRBD1	TGTGCCAGCAGCCGAGCAGGGGGCCATGAGCAGTTCTTC	CASSRAGGHEQFF
TRBJ2-1	.	TRBV7-2	TRBD2	TGTGCCAGCAGCTTAGCAGACAGCGGGGGCTACAATGAGCAGTTCTTC	CASSLADSGGYNEQFF
TRBJ1-1	.	TRBV7-2	.	TGTGCCAGCAGCTCCGCGGGCATAAGATACACTGAAGCTTTCTTT	CASSSAGIRYTEAFF
TRBJ1-1	.	TRBV2	.	TGTGCCAGCAGTCGAACAGGGCCCTTCACTGAAGCTTTCTTT	CASSRTGPFTEAFF
TRBJ2-5	few	TRBV12-3/TRBV12-4	.	TGTGCCAGCAGTTTGACTCCCCAACCCCAGTACTTC	CASSLTPQPQYF
TRBJ2-2	.	TRBV28	.	TGTGCCAGCAGTTTAATGCGGGACAGACTTACTGGCGGGGAGCTGTTTTTT	CASSLMRDRLTGGELFF
TRBJ2-6	.	TRBV7-2	.	TGTGCCAGCAGCTTAAGGATCTCAGCCTCCTCTGGGGCCAACGTCCTGACTTTC	CASSLRISASSGANVLTF
TRBJ2-1	once	TRBV6-2/TRBV6-3	.	TGTGCCAGCAGTCACAGCCTTATGTCCTACAATGAGCAGTTCTTC	CASSHSLMSYNEQFF
TRBJ2-2	.	TRBV6-1	.	TGTGCCAGCAGATCTATCAGGGAGGTGAACACCGGGGAGCTGTTTTTT	CASRSIREVNTGELFF
TRBJ2-5	.	TRBV20-1	.	TGCAGTGCTAGAGCCTCGGGCAGGGAAGAGACCCAGTACTTC	CSARASGREETQYF
TRBJ2-1	.	TRBV12-3/TRBV12-4	.	TGTGCCAGCAGTTTAATCGGAGGTGAGCAGTTCTTC	CASSLIGGEQFF
TRBJ1-1	few	TRBV27	.	TGTGCCAGCAGCATCTCAGGGCTGCCCAACACTGAAGCTTTCTTT	CASSISGLPNTEAFF
TRBJ2-7	many	TRBV7-2	.	TGTGCCAGCAGCTTCACCTCCTCCTACGAGCAGTACTTC	CASSFTSSYEQYF
TRBJ2-5	.	TRBV7-6	TRBD1	TGTGCCAGCAGCTTACGCCACAGGGGGCTCAACGAAGAGACCCAGTACTTC	CASSLRHRGLNEETQYF
TRBJ1-6	.	TRBV4-3	.	TGCGCCAGCAGCCAAGAACAAAGAACCAATTCACCCCTCCACTTT	CASSQEQRTNSPLHF
TRBJ2-1	.	TRBV6-5	.	TGTGCCAGCAGGGGTGCCGGGGGGCACTCCTACAATGAGCAGTTCTTC	CASRGAGGHSYNEQFF
TRBJ1-5	few	TRBV29-1	TRBD1	TGCAGCGTTTCAGGGACAGGGGTTGGCAATCAGCCCCAGCATTTT	CSVSGTGVGNQPQHF
TRBJ2-7	.	TRBV5-1	TRBD1	TGCGCCAGCAGCTCGACCGGGACAGCCGGGGTCGAGCAGTACTTC	CASSSTGTAGVEQYF
TRBJ2-5	.	TRBV10-3	.	TGTGCCATCAGTGAGACAGGGAGAGAGACCCAGTACTTC	CAISETGRETQYF
TRBJ2-1	few	TRBV11-2	TRBD2	TGTGCCAGCAGCTCCCTGGGGACTAGCGGGAGTGAGCAGTTCTTC	CASSSLGTSGSEQFF
TRBJ1-1	.	TRBV19	.	TGTGCCAGTACCCAAGGGGGGTACACTGAAGCTTTCTTT	CASTQGGYTEAFF
TRBJ2-1	.	TRBV5-6	.	TGTGCCAGCAGCCCGGTGGCGGTAGGGCGGCAGTTCTTC	CASSPVAVGRQFF
TRBJ1-5	few	TRBV6-6	.	TGTGCCAGCTACGGAGAGGACAATCAGCCCCAGCATTTT	CASYGEDNQPQHF
TRBJ2-3	.	TRBV10-3	.	TGTGCCATCAGGCCGGACAGCGGCACAGATACGCAGTATTTT	CAIRPDSGTDTQYF
TRBJ1-1	.	TRBV9	TRBD1	TGTGCCAGCAGCGTCGGGACAGGGATAATGGGCACTGAAGCTTTCTTT	CASSVGTGIMGTEAFF
TRBJ1-2	few	TRBV5-1	.	TGCGCCAGCAGCACTTGGACAGAAGGCTACACCTTC	CASSTWTEGYTF
TRBJ2-5	.	TRBV6-2/TRBV6-3	.	TGTGCCAGCCGGAGGCCAACGGAGGGCCGGGAGACCCAGTACTTC	CASRRPTEGRETQYF
TRBJ2-5	many	TRBV7-2	TRBD2	TGTGCCAGCAGCCGACGCCCGACTAGCGGGGGGGAGACCCAGTACTTC	CASSRRPTSGGETQYF
TRBJ2-7	few	TRBV7-2	TRBD1	TGTGCCAGCAGTTTTCGGACAGGAGACTCCTACGAGCAGTACTTC	CASSFRTGDSYEQYF
TRBJ2-7	.	TRBV7-2	.	TGTGCCAGCAGCTTATATGGGGGGGCGGGCTACGAGCAGTACTTC	CASSLYGGAGYEQYF
TRBJ1-5	.	TRBV6-5	.	TGTGCCAGCAGTTATGGGGGGGCCGGGCAGCCCCAGCATTTT	CASSYGGAGQPQHF
TRBJ1-3	few	TRBV7-2	TRBD1	TGTGCCAGCAGCACGACAGGGTCTGACGGAAACACCATATATTTT	CASSTTGSDGNTIYF
TRBJ2-4	few	TRBV7-2	.	TGTGCCAGCAGCGCCCGGACGGGGAAGAACATTCAGTACTTC	CASSARTGKNIQYF
TRBJ2-3	.	TRBV7-8	.	TGTGCCAGCAGCCTCATGGGGGGCGGAAGCACAGATACGCAGTATTTT	CASSLMGGGSTDTQYF
TRBJ1-3	.	TRBV7-9	.	TGTGCCAGCAGCCGATTCGGGACAAGGGATGGAAACACCATATATTTT	CASSRFGTRDGNTIYF
TRBJ2-1	few	TRBV7-8	.	TGTGCCAGCAGCTTAGGGGGGGGGCGGGACTATGAGCAGTTCTTC	CASSLGGGRDYEQFF
TRBJ2-3	.	TRBV18	TRBD2	TGTGCCAGCTCACCACCGCCGGGACTAGCGGGCACAGATACGCAGTATTTT	CASSPPPGLAGTDTQYF
TRBJ2-2	.	TRBV28	.	TGTGCCAGCAGTTTCCGGGCTGGGGTCGGGGAGCTGTTTTTT	CASSFRAGVGELFF
TRBJ2-7	few	TRBV6-1	.	TGTGCCAGCAGTGACTACTCAGGCTACGAGCAGTACTTC	CASSDYSGYEQYF
TRBJ1-6	.	TRBV10-2	TRBD1	TGCGCCAGCACCCCCGCAGGACAGGGGTCTAATTCACCCCTCCACTTT	CASTPAGQGSNSPLHF
TRBJ1-1	few	TRBV29-1	.	TGCAGCGTTGAGCGCAGATTGAACACTGAAGCTTTCTTT	CSVERRLNTEAFF
TRBJ2-5	.	TRBV20-1	.	TGCAGTGCTAGAGGCCGTACTAGTTATCAAGAGACCCAGTACTTC	CSARGRTSYQETQYF
TRBJ1-1	.	TRBV4-1	.	TGCGCCAGCAGCTCGGTAGGGACCCATGAAGCTTTCTTT	CASSSVGTHEAFF
TRBJ2-1	many	TRBV7-8	TRBD2	TGTGCCAGCACTATCCAGAGGGCGGGGGGCTCCTACAATGAGCAGTTCTTC	CASTIQRAGGSYNEQFF
TRBJ1-1	.	TRBV29-1	TRBD1	TGCAGCGCTGGGACAGGGGGGAGAACTGAAGCTTTCTTT	CSAGTGGRTEAFF
TRBJ1-1	.	TRBV7-2	TRBD1	TGTGCCAGCGGCACAGGGGTAGGAAACACTGAAGCTTTCTTT	CASGTGVGNTEAFF
TRBJ1-5	.	TRBV11-2	.	TGTGCCAGCAGCTTAGGACAGGAAGGTATTCAGCCCCAGCATTTT	CASSLGQEGIQPQHF
TRBJ2-6	.	TRBV12-3/TRBV12-4	.	TGTGCCAGCAGTGCGTTCTCTGGGGCCAACGTCCTGACTTTC	CASSAFSGANVLTF
TRBJ1-1	many	TRBV12-3/TRBV12-4	.	TGTGCCAGCAGTTCCTTGGGGAACACTGAAGCTTTCTTT	CASSSLGNTEAFF
TRBJ2-5	.	TRBV7-2	.	TGTGCCAGCAGCTTTAACCCAACTAGCGAGACCCAGTACTTC	CASSFNPTSETQYF
TRBJ2-5	few	TRBV7-2	.	TGTGCCAGCAGCACCCCGTGGGCCCAAGAGACCCAGTACTTC	CASSTPWAQETQYF
TRBJ2-7	.	TRBV20-1	.	TGCAGTGCGGAGCAGGGGACCCTAGCCTCCGAGCAGTACTTC	CSAEQGTLASEQYF
TRBJ2-7	.	TRBV6-2/TRBV6-3	.	TGTGCCAGCAGTTACTCTACGGGCATCACCTACGAGCAGTACTTC	CASSYSTGITYEQYF
TRBJ2-6	.	TRBV2	.	TGTGCCGGTTTGAGAGACTCTGGGGCCAACGTCCTGACTTTC	CAGLRDSGANVLTF
TRBJ2-5	.	TRBV11-2	.	TGTGCCAGCAGCTCAAGAGGTTCGAGTGGACAAGAGACCCAGTACTTC	CASSSRGSSGQETQYF
TRBJ2-3	few	TRBV18	.	TGTGCCAGCTCGCCTTGGTCCGGGGAGACAGATACGCAGTATTTT	CASSPWSGETDTQYF